The following is a T cell receptor (beta chain) sequence with its context. Its specificity is unknown. The V end was cut by 5 bases, the J end by 7 bases, with 12 bases between. The CDR3 is 13 amino acids. Germline CDR1 is GTSNPN and CDR2 is SVGIG (reference sequence). The sample originates from a study of T cell responses to AZD1222 COVID-19 vaccine. The table came from immunoSEQ multiplex PCR; TCRdb's copy has only in-frame clones and leaves some out. This table has 150,000 to 200,000 clones, 90% appearing once. General study points: The study found Spike-specific TCR breadth and depth rose after two AZD1222 doses. Spike was spanned by vaccine-associated CD4 TCRs, with dominance at 160-218 and 743-854. The number of AZD1222 recipients seropositive at baseline was only five or six. No repertoire was sampled before or during the peak T cell response, only after it.

The chain employs TRBV30 and TRBJ1-6; D ambiguous. Source: peripheral blood, taken 28 days after the second dose of the MenACWY control vaccine. The clonotype comes from an adult who received the MenACWY meningococcal vaccine as a control. The DNA of the CDR3 is TGTGCCTGGCGCCAGCCTTCAAATTCACCCCTCCACTTT. Its protein is CAWRQPSNSPLHF.